What follows are 21 T cell receptor beta chains derived from one specimen sequenced in a study of tumor-infiltrating lymphocytes in primary liver carcinoma. Researchers drew blood RNA from unsorted whole blood and extracted germline DNA as well. TCR beta cDNA came from roughly 450 ng total RNA, primed with a constant-region primer. TCR beta libraries came from three nested multiplex PCR rounds using slightly modified ARM-PCR. With TRBV1-TRBV30 forward primers and a C-beta reverse primer, the first two PCR rounds were run for roughly 10 cycles each. TCRdb re-derived calls from the multiplex PCR reads in MiXCR, one entry per CDR3 protein. Of approximately 330,000 distinct CDR3 sequences listed, almost 65% are singletons. The sample was peripheral blood. The receptors here all came from a man aged 40-50 years with primary liver carcinoma and hepatitis B virus infection.

This chain uses TRBV23-1 with TRBJ2-1; 9 nucleotides match TRBD2. TRBV23-1 is designated an ORF whose function remains uncertain. This CDR3 has 17 residues. V gave up 2 bases and J gave up 6 bases; unmatched junction bases: 11. The CDR3 DNA reads TGCGCCAGCAGTCAACGTACCTGGCGGGAGGGCATCAATGAGCAGTTCTTC. Protein: CASSQRTWREGINEQFF.

This clonotype was seen many times. The chain has TRBV11-2 and TRBJ2-7, with 7 bases aligning to TRBD1. The length of the CDR3 is 14 residues. CDR1 and CDR2 (germline): SGHAT, FQNNGV. V shed 5 bases and J 3 bases; nucleotides not matched to a gene: 7. For the CDR3, the DNA is TGTGCCAGCAGCCCGGGGACAGATCTCTACGAGCAGTACTTC. Encoded protein: CASSPGTDLYEQYF. Drawing the rest from reference TRBV11-2 and TRBJ2-7, the complete variable domain is EAGVAQSPRYKIIEKRQSVAFWCNPISGHATLYWYQQILGQGPKLLIQFQNNGVVDDSQLPKDRFSAERLKGVDSTLKIQPAKLEDSAVYLCASSPGTDLYEQYFGPGTRLTVT.

This clonotype was seen once. One end of the junction varies from germline; a read error may be responsible. The chain recombines TRBV4-1 with TRBJ1-4; D remains ambiguous. This CDR3 has 18 residues. The germline V gene has CDR1 MGHRA and CDR2 YSYEKL. CDR3 residues: CASSQVEEVSPTNEKLFF. Written as DNA, the CDR3 is TGCGCCAGCAGCCAAGTTGAGGAGGTTAGTCCAACCAATGAAAAACTGTTTTTT.

A single count supports this clonotype. An end of the junction differs from the germline gene, which may be a read error. The rearrangement joins TRBV12-3 or TRBV12-4 to TRBJ2-7; possible D gene TRBD1, 5 bases. The CDR3 contains 16 residues. As DNA, the CDR3 is TGTGCCAGGAGTTTAAGGGGTCTTCTGTCTTCCTACGAGCAGTACTTC. It specifies CARSLRGLLSSYEQYF.

Comments on this clonotype: The germline gene is not matched at one end of the junction; a read error may be the cause. The chain has TRBV7-8 and TRBJ2-5; TRBD2 matches 7 bases. This CDR3 spans 15 amino acids. The germline CDR1 and CDR2 sequences are SGHVS and FQNEAQ. CDR3 nucleotides: TGTGCCAGCAGCTTAAACCCACGGGGGGTAGAGACCAAGTACTTC. Protein: CASSLNPRGVETKYF.

A remark on this clonotype: This may be a read error, as it is one base from a much larger clone. This chain connects TRBV6-5 to TRBJ2-2, with 7 positions matching TRBD2. The CDR3 covers 14 residues. The germline CDR1 and CDR2 sequences are MNHEY and SVGAGI. V gave up 6 bases and J gave up 6 bases; unmatched junction bases: 7. The CDR3 sequence is CASRTVGRAGELFF. DNA of the CDR3: TGTGCCAGCAGGACCGTGGGGAGGGCCGGGGAGCTGTTTTTT.

This clonotype was counted at least ten times. This rearrangement joins TRBV6-6 to TRBJ2-1, with 10 bases matching TRBD2. Germline V gives CDR1 MNHNY, CDR2 SVGAGI (reference sequence). Trimming removed 2 bases from V and 7 bases from J; junction bases left unmatched: 8. The CDR3 extends over 16 amino acids. The CDR3 DNA sequence: TGTGCCAGCAGTTACCCCACTAGCGGGATAGCGAATGAGCAGTTCTTC. It codes for CASSYPTSGIANEQFF.

This clonotype was recorded at least ten times. This chain connects TRBV6-2 or TRBV6-3 to TRBJ2-1, with 11 bases matching TRBD2. The V segment lost 5 bases and the J segment 6 bases; nucleotides outside the gene matches: 3. In germline, CDR1 is MNHEY, CDR2 SVGEGT. This CDR3 contains 14 residues. The DNA of the CDR3 is TGTGCCAGCAGTGTCACTAGCGGGAGCAATGAGCAGTTCTTC. Protein sequence: CASSVTSGSNEQFF.

As concerns this clonotype: At one end the junction does not follow the germline gene, possibly because of a read error. V and J are TRBV29-1 and TRBJ1-2; no firm D call. The germline CDR1 and CDR2 sequences are SQVTM and ANQGSEA. This CDR3 comprises 15 residues. This chain's CDR3 is CSVAPDKSANYDYTF. CDR3 coding DNA: TGCAGCGTCGCACCTGACAAGTCGGCAAACTATGACTACACCTTC.

Remarks on this clonotype: A read error may explain this, as a much larger clone is one base away. The V call is TRBV6-2 or TRBV6-3, the J call TRBJ1-2; D unclear. CDR1 is MNHEY, CDR2 SVGEGT, per germline. The CDR3 extends over 14 amino acids. The CDR3 loop is CVSSPTSDNYGYTF. The CDR3 DNA reads as TGTGTCAGCAGTCCAACCAGCGACAACTATGGCTACACCTTC.

Only a few counts were recorded for this clonotype. Likely a read error: the CDR3 ends without its conserved phenylalanine or tryptophan. The rearrangement joins TRBV11-3 to TRBJ1-1; D is unresolved. V lost 5 bases, J lost 1 base, and 8 bases lay in between. Looked up from germline, CDR1 is SGHNT and CDR2 is YENEEA. The length of the CDR3 is 13 residues. DNA for the CDR3: TGTGCCAGCAGCCTATATGCGAACACTGAAGCTTTCCTT. Protein product: CASSLYANTEAFL.

A remark on this clonotype: The CDR3 end shows no conserved phenylalanine or tryptophan, and so a read error is likely. This sequence joins TRBV11-1 and TRBJ2-3, with 8 bases matching TRBD2. CDR1 is SGHAT and CDR2 is FQDESV in the germline V gene (reference sequence). This CDR3 region has 14 residues. V lost 5 bases to trimming and J lost 4 bases; unmatched junction nucleotides: 5. The CDR3 DNA sequence: TGTGCCAGCAGCGAGTTGCGGGGGGCAGATACGCAGTATCTT. It is translated as CASSELRGADTQYL.

This clonotype was seen only a few times. This rearrangement joins TRBV5-4 to TRBJ2-1; the match to TRBD2 covers 14 bases. In germline, CDR1 is SGHNT, CDR2 YYREEE (reference sequence). This CDR3 contains 18 residues. The J segment lost 7 bases and the V segment lost 4 bases, leaving 13 bases of the junction unmatched. CDR3 protein: CASSPYLPGLAGVNEQFF. CDR3 in DNA: TGTGCCAGCAGCCCCTATCTACCGGGACTAGCGGGAGTAAATGAGCAGTTCTTC.

To note about this clonotype: A read error may explain this, as a much larger clone is one base away. The rearrangement links TRBV12-3 or TRBV12-4 to TRBJ2-1, with 7 bases identical to TRBD2. The CDR3 is 15 amino acids. The CDR3 region is CASTPAGSSYNVQFF. CDR3 DNA sequence: TGTGCCAGCACCCCAGCGGGAAGCTCCTACAATGTGCAGTTCTTC.

A note on this clonotype: At one end the junction does not follow the germline gene, possibly because of a read error. V gene TRBV11-2 combines with J gene TRBJ2-3, with 8 nucleotides matching TRBD1. This CDR3 has 20 amino acids. The germline V gene encodes CDR1 SGHAT and CDR2 FQNNGV. The CDR3 spells CASSLGPGQANTIITDMQYF. The CDR3 DNA follows: TGTGCCAGCAGCTTAGGGCCGGGACAGGCAAACACTATTATCACAGATATGCAGTATTTT. Using reference TRBV11-2 and TRBJ2-3 for the parts outside the CDR3, the full variable domain is EAGVAQSPRYKIIEKRQSVAFWCNPISGHATLYWYQQILGQGPKLLIQFQNNGVVDDSQLPKDRFSAERLKGVDSTLKIQPAKLEDSAVYLCASSLGPGQANTIITDMQYFGPGTRLTVL.

This clonotype was picked up a small number of times. CDR3 bases: TGTGCCAGCAGCTTGGGGGAGCTTGAAGCTTTCTTT. Translated: CASSLGELEAFF. This sequence joins TRBV7-9 and TRBJ1-1; the D gene is possibly TRBD1 (5 bases). From germline, CDR1 is SEHNR and CDR2 FQNEAQ (reference sequence). This CDR3 has 12 amino acids. V lost 3 bases, J lost 7 bases, and 9 bases lay in between.

A note on this clonotype: Its ends do not fully match the called genes, so a read error is possible. The chain is built from TRBV11-1 and TRBJ2-5; D call uncertain. This CDR3 is 14 amino acids long. From germline, CDR1 is SGHAT and CDR2 FQDESV (reference sequence). The DNA for the CDR3 is TGTGCCAGCGGATTGTGGCCGAACCCAGAGACTCAGTACTTC. Amino acids: CASGLWPNPETQYF.

As for this clonotype: A read error is possible here, since a much larger clone lies one base away. The chain recombines TRBV4-2 with TRBJ1-6; D gene ambiguous. The CDR3 covers 14 residues. CDR1 and CDR2 from the germline V gene are LGHNA and YNFKEQ. CDR3 nucleotide sequence: TGTGCCAGCAGCCAAGGGGAACCTAATTCACCCTTCCACTTT. Amino acids: CASSQGEPNSPFHF.

The CDR3: CAISGLQGFNKRYF. DNA of the CDR3: TGTGCCATCAGTGGACTTCAGGGTTTCAACAAGCGGTACTTC. This chain joins TRBV10-3 and TRBJ2-7; possibly TRBD1 for D (5 bases). Germline V gives CDR1 ENHRY, CDR2 SYGVKD. There are 14 residues in the CDR3. V lost 4 bases and J 12 bases, leaving 22 bases between the germline ends.

As regards this clonotype: With a much larger clone just one base away, this may be a read error. V gene TRBV10-3 combines with J gene TRBJ1-1, with D possibly matching TRBD1 (5 bases). Per the germline V gene, CDR1 is ENHRY and CDR2 is SYGVKD. With 5 bases removed from V and 5 bases from J, the gap between germline ends came to 15 bases. The CDR3 runs to 14 residues. The CDR3 bases are TGTGCCATCAGTTGGACACGGGTGGGAACTGAAGCTTTCTTT. This translates into CAISWTRVGTEAFF.

This clonotype has just a few counts. One junction end disagrees with the germline gene, perhaps due to a read error. This chain uses TRBV6-1 with TRBJ2-1; 10 bases agree with TRBD2. CDR3 length equals 15 residues. Germline V gives CDR1 MNHNS, CDR2 SASEGT. The CDR3 sequence is CAGSELSSGSDEQFF. DNA of the CDR3: TGTGCCGGCAGTGAACTCTCTAGCGGGAGTGATGAGCAGTTCTTC.